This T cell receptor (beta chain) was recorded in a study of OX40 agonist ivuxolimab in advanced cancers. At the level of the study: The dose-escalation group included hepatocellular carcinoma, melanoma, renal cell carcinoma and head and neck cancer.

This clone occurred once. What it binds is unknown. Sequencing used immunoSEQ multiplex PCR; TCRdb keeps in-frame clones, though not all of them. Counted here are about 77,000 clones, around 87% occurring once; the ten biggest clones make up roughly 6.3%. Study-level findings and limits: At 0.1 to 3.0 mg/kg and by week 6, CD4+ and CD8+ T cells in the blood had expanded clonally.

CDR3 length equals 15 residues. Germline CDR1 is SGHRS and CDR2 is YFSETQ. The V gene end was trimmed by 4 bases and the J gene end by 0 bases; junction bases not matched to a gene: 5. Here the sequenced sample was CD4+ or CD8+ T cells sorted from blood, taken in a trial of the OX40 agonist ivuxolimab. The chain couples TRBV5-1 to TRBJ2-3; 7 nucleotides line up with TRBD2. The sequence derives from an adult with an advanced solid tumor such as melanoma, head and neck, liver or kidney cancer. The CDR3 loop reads CASSLTSISTDTQYF. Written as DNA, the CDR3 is TGCGCCAGCAGCCTGACTAGCATTAGCACAGATACGCAGTATTTT. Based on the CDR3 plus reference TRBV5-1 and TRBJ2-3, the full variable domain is KAGVTQTPRYLIKTRGQQVTLSCSPISGHRSVSWYQQTPGQGLQFLFEYFSETQRNKGNFPGRFSGRQFSNSRSEMNVSTLELGDSALYLCASSLTSISTDTQYFGPGTRLTVL.